Listed below are T cell receptor beta chains from one sample, sequenced in a study of blood T cell repertoires in COVID-19. Clones were read by immunoSEQ multiplex PCR, and TCRdb kept only the in-frame ones, dropping some. The table has about 73,000 clones, over 85% seen once; the top ten hold more than 15%. Sequenced: peripheral blood. These receptors all come from an elderly woman with active or convalescent COVID-19. Each CDR3 is given without its conserved first and last residue. Clone sizes are given selectively: once, few, many, or a class where the clone is expanded.

abundance: .; len: 11; j_gene: TRBJ1-1; v_gene: TRBV19; CDR3aa: ASRLTGNTEAF
abundance: .; len: 13; j_gene: TRBJ1-4; v_gene: TRBV27; CDR3aa: ASSLEGRVDEKLF
abundance: .; len: 14; j_gene: TRBJ2-7; v_gene: TRBV2; CDR3aa: ASGPGGTSGGYEQY
abundance: .; len: 13; j_gene: TRBJ2-3; v_gene: TRBV7-9; CDR3aa: ASTSMVWGRDTQY
abundance: once; len: 13; j_gene: TRBJ1-2; v_gene: TRBV19; CDR3aa: ASSIGTGSFYGYT
abundance: once; len: 13; j_gene: TRBJ2-1; v_gene: TRBV7-6; CDR3aa: ASSLGAGGGNEQF
abundance: .; len: 10; j_gene: TRBJ2-7; v_gene: TRBV6-5; CDR3aa: ASKDRTYEQY
abundance: once; len: 14; j_gene: TRBJ2-5; v_gene: TRBV9; CDR3aa: ASSLGTGGFRETQY
abundance: .; len: 14; j_gene: TRBJ1-6; v_gene: TRBV7-2; CDR3aa: ASSYTVSSYNSPLH
abundance: .; len: 13; j_gene: TRBJ1-2; v_gene: TRBV4-1; CDR3aa: ASSFGQASNYGYT
abundance: once; len: 12; j_gene: TRBJ2-5; v_gene: TRBV5-1; CDR3aa: ASSPQVLQETQY
abundance: .; len: 10; j_gene: TRBJ1-1; v_gene: TRBV5-8; CDR3aa: ASSHRTGRAF
abundance: .; len: 12; j_gene: TRBJ2-2; v_gene: TRBV4-3; CDR3aa: ASSEYSPTGELF
abundance: .; len: 16; j_gene: TRBJ1-2; v_gene: TRBV18; CDR3aa: ASSLQDSTDPSNYGYT
abundance: .; len: 10; j_gene: TRBJ1-1; v_gene: TRBV28; CDR3aa: ASTRANTEAF
abundance: .; len: 13; j_gene: TRBJ1-1; v_gene: TRBV27; CDR3aa: ASSLSWGLDTEAF
abundance: .; len: 10; j_gene: TRBJ2-7; v_gene: TRBV29-1; CDR3aa: SVSRDRYEQY
abundance: .; len: 10; j_gene: TRBJ1-1; v_gene: TRBV27; CDR3aa: ASSTGGIEAF
abundance: .; len: 14; j_gene: TRBJ1-6; v_gene: TRBV18; CDR3aa: ASSPPRWGGISPLH
abundance: .; len: 13; j_gene: TRBJ1-5; v_gene: TRBV2; CDR3aa: ASRPQGVNNQPQH
abundance: .; len: 12; j_gene: TRBJ2-7; v_gene: TRBV9; CDR3aa: ASSVEGGLREQY
abundance: .; len: 12; j_gene: TRBJ1-6; v_gene: TRBV18; CDR3aa: ASSPPGGLSPLH
abundance: once; len: 15; j_gene: TRBJ1-5; v_gene: TRBV7-9; CDR3aa: ASSPGTGNAINQPQH
abundance: few; len: 11; j_gene: TRBJ2-7; v_gene: TRBV10-3; CDR3aa: AISRGTPGEQY
abundance: .; len: 12; j_gene: TRBJ2-3; v_gene: TRBV6-6; CDR3aa: ASSYPGGTDTQY
abundance: .; len: 11; j_gene: TRBJ1-2; v_gene: TRBV11-2; CDR3aa: ASSLDLFYGYT
abundance: .; len: 12; j_gene: TRBJ2-2; v_gene: TRBV28; CDR3aa: ASSITQATGELF
abundance: .; len: 15; j_gene: TRBJ2-5; v_gene: TRBV21-1; CDR3aa: ASSKGWTGLKVETQY
abundance: once; len: 11; j_gene: TRBJ1-1; v_gene: TRBV19; CDR3aa: ASSALPGQEAF
abundance: .; len: 13; j_gene: TRBJ1-2; v_gene: TRBV2; CDR3aa: ASSERRGGARGYT
abundance: .; len: 12; j_gene: TRBJ2-3; v_gene: TRBV9; CDR3aa: ASSVPPGGGTQY
abundance: once; len: 11; j_gene: TRBJ1-6; v_gene: TRBV7-9; CDR3aa: ASSFPGLSPLH
abundance: .; len: 13; j_gene: TRBJ1-5; v_gene: TRBV28; CDR3aa: ASSLRQGENQPQH
abundance: .; len: 15; j_gene: TRBJ2-1; v_gene: TRBV9; CDR3aa: ASSVEPAHRLYNEQF
abundance: once; len: 14; j_gene: TRBJ2-7; v_gene: TRBV18; CDR3aa: ASSLTSRTGFYEQY
abundance: .; len: 14; j_gene: TRBJ2-6; v_gene: TRBV6-2/TRBV6-3; CDR3aa: ASSYPPPSGANVLT
abundance: .; len: 15; j_gene: TRBJ2-1; v_gene: TRBV24-1; CDR3aa: ATSERLAGSSYNEQF
abundance: .; len: 14; j_gene: TRBJ2-7; v_gene: TRBV7-9; CDR3aa: ASSSASGQGYYEQY
abundance: .; len: 14; j_gene: TRBJ2-2; v_gene: TRBV2; CDR3aa: ASRDRGRGNTGELF
abundance: once; len: 13; j_gene: TRBJ1-4; v_gene: TRBV7-9; CDR3aa: ASSFGTTKGEKLF
abundance: .; len: 11; j_gene: TRBJ2-7; v_gene: TRBV10-1; CDR3aa: ASEGTGFYEQY
abundance: .; len: 13; j_gene: TRBJ2-3; v_gene: TRBV10-2; CDR3aa: ASRASGVKGDTQY
abundance: .; len: 13; j_gene: TRBJ2-2; v_gene: TRBV6-5; CDR3aa: ASSRDRELTGELF
abundance: .; len: 14; j_gene: TRBJ2-7; v_gene: TRBV19; CDR3aa: ASSIGLGDFSYEQY
abundance: .; len: 10; j_gene: TRBJ1-5; v_gene: TRBV30; CDR3aa: AWSGPGGPQH
abundance: .; len: 13; j_gene: TRBJ1-4; v_gene: TRBV28; CDR3aa: ATLIQGATNEKLF
abundance: .; len: 14; j_gene: TRBJ2-5; v_gene: TRBV24-1; CDR3aa: ATSDPLAGGGETQY
abundance: .; len: 11; j_gene: TRBJ1-5; v_gene: TRBV6-5; CDR3aa: ASSRGGNQPQH
abundance: .; len: 11; j_gene: TRBJ2-1; v_gene: TRBV9; CDR3aa: ASNRGEYNEQF
abundance: .; len: 11; j_gene: TRBJ1-2; v_gene: TRBV19; CDR3aa: ASTQGGDYGYT
abundance: .; len: 13; j_gene: TRBJ1-2; v_gene: TRBV4-3; CDR3aa: ASSHDRGPGYGYT
abundance: .; len: 13; j_gene: TRBJ1-3; v_gene: TRBV7-9; CDR3aa: ASSPTGGTGNTIY
abundance: .; len: 13; j_gene: TRBJ1-1; v_gene: TRBV18; CDR3aa: ASSPGQGMMAEAF
abundance: few; len: 12; j_gene: TRBJ1-2; v_gene: TRBV4-1; CDR3aa: ASSLGQGNYGYT